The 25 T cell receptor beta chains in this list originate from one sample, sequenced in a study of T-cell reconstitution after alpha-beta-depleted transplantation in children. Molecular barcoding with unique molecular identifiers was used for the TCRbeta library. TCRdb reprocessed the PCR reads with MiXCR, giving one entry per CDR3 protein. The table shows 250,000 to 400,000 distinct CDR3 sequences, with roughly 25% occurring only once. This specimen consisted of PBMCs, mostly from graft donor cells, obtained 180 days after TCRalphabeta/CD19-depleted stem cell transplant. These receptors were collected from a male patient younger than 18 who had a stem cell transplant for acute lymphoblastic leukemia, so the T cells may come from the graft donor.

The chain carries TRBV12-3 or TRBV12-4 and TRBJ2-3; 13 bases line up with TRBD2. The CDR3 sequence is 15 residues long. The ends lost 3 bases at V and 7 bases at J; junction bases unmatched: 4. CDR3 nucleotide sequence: TGTGCCAGCAGTTTCGTACTAGCGGGAGGGTATACGCAGTATTTT. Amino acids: CASSFVLAGGYTQYF.

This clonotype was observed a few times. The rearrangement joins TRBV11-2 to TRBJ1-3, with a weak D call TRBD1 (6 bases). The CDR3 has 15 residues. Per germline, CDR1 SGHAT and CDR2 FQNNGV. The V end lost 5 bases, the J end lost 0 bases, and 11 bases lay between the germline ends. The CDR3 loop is CASSQDSRSGNTIYF. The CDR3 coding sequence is TGTGCCAGCAGCCAGGACAGCCGCTCTGGAAACACCATATATTTT.

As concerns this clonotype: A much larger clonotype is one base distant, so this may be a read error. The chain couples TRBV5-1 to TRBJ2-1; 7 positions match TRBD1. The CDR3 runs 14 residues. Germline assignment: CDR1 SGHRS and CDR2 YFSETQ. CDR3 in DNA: TGCGCCAGGAGCTTGGGACAGTCCTACAATGAGCAGTTCTTC. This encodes CARSLGQSYNEQFF.

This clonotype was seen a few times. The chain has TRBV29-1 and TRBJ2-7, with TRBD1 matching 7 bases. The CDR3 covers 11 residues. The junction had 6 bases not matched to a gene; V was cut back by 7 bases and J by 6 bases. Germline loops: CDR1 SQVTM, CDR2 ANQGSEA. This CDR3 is CSGGQAGEQYF. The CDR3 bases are TGCAGCGGCGGACAGGCGGGCGAGCAGTACTTC.

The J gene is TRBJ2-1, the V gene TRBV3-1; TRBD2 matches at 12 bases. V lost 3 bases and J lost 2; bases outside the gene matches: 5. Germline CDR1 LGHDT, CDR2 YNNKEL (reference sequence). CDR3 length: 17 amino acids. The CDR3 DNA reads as TGTGCCAGCAGCCACGGGACTAGCGGGCCTGCCTACAATGAGCAGTTCTTC. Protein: CASSHGTSGPAYNEQFF.

The CDR3 sequence is CATSRRQVEKLFF. CDR3 coding DNA: TGTGCCACCAGCAGACGACAAGTTGAAAAACTGTTTTTT. This rearrangement joins TRBV15 to TRBJ1-4; D remains unclear. Germline V gene data show CDR1 as LNHNV and CDR2 as YYDKDF (reference sequence). With 2 bases removed from V and 7 bases from J, the gap between germline ends came to 8 bases. The CDR3 extends over 13 amino acids. Combining the CDR3 with reference TRBV15 and TRBJ1-4 gives the whole variable domain DAMVIQNPRYQVTQFGKPVTLSCSQTLNHNVMYWYQQKSSQAPKLLFHYYDKDFNNEADTPDNFQSRRPNTSFCFLDIRSPGLGDTAMYLCATSRRQVEKLFFGSGTQLSVL.

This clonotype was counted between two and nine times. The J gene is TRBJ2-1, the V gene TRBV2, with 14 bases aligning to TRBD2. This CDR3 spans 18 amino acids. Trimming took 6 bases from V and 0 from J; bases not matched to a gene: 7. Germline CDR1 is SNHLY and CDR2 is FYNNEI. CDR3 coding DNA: TGTGCCAGCAGGGTTCGACTAGCGGGAGGGAGCTCCTACAATGAGCAGTTCTTC. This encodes CASRVRLAGGSSYNEQFF. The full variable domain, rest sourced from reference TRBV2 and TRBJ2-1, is EPEVTQTPSHQVTQMGQEVILRCVPISNHLYFYWYRQILGQKVEFLVSFYNNEISEKSEIFDDQFSVERPDGSNFTLKIRSTKLEDSAMYFCASRVRLAGGSSYNEQFFGPGTRLTVL.

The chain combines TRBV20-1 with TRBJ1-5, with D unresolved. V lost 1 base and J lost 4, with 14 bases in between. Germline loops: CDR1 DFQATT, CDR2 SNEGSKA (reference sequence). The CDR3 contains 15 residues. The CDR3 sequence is CSARVGSRENQPQHF. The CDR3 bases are TGCAGTGCTAGAGTTGGATCCCGGGAAAATCAGCCCCAGCATTTT.

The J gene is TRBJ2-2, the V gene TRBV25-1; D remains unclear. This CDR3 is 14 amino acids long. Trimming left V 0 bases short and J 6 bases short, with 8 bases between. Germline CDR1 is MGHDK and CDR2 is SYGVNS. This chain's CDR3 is CASSEYVRAGELFF. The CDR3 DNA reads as TGTGCCAGCAGTGAATATGTTAGGGCCGGGGAGCTGTTTTTT.

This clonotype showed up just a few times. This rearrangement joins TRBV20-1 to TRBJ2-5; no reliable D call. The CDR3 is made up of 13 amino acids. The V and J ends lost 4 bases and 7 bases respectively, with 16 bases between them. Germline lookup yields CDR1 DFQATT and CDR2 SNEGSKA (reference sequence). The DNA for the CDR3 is TGCAGTGCTACTCCAGCGATGGTCGGGACCCAGTACTTC. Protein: CSATPAMVGTQYF.

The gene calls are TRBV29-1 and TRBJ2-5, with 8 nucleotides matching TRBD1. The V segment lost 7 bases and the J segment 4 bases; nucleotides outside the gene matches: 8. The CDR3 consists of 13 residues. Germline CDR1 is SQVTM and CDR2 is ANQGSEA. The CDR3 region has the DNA TGCAGCGGGAGACAGGGGTCAGTAGAGACCCAGTACTTC. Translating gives CSGRQGSVETQYF.

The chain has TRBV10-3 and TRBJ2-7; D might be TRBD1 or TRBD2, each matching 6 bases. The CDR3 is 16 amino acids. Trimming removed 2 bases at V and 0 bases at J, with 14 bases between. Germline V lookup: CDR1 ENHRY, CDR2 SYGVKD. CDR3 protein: CAISEPGRGLSYEQYF. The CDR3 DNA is TGTGCCATCAGTGAGCCGGGCAGGGGACTCTCCTACGAGCAGTACTTC.

The CDR3 DNA reads as TGCAGCGTTGTTGTGGGAGGGCCGGGAAAGCAGTTCTTC. Its translation is CSVVVGGPGKQFF. The chain employs TRBV29-1 and TRBJ2-1; 7 nucleotides agree with TRBD2. The junction had 11 bases not matched to a gene; V was cut back by 4 bases and J by 11 bases. From germline, CDR1 is SQVTM and CDR2 ANQGSEA. This CDR3 comprises 13 residues.

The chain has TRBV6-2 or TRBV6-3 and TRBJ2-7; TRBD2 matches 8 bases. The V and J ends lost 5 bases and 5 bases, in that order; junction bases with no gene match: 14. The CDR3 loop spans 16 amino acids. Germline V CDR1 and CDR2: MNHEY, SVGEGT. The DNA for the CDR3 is TGTGCCAGCAGTACCCAAGGCGGGACTAGATGGAACGAGCAGTACTTC. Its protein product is CASSTQGGTRWNEQYF.

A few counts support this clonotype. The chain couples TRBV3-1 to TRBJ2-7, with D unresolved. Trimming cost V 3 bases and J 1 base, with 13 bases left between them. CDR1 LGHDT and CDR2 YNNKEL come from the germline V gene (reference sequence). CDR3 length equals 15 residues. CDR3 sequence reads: CASSHDVGNSYEQYF. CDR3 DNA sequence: TGTGCCAGCAGCCATGATGTCGGAAATTCCTACGAGCAGTACTTC.

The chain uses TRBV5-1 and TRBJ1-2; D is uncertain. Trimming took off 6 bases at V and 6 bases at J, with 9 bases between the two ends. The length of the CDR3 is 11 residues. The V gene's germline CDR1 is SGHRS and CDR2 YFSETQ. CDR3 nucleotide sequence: TGCGCCAGCAAAGGATGGGATGGCTACACCTTC. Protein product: CASKGWDGYTF.

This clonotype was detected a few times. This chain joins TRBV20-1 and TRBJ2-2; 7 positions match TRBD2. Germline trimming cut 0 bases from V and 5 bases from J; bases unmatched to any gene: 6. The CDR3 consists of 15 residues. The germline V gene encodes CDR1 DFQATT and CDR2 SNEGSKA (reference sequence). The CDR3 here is CSARDRTRRTGELFF. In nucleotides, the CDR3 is TGCAGTGCTAGAGATCGGACTAGGCGAACCGGGGAGCTGTTTTTT.

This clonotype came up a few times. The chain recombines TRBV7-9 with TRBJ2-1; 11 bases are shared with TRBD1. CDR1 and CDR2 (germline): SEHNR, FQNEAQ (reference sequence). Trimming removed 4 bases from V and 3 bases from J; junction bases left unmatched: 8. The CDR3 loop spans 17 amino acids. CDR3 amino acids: CASSSRAGTGGYNEQFF. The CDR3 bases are TGTGCCAGCAGCTCACGCGCCGGGACAGGGGGCTACAATGAGCAGTTCTTC. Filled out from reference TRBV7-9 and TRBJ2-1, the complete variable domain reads DTGVSQNPRHKITKRGQNVTFRCDPISEHNRLYWYRQTLGQGPEFLTYFQNEAQLEKSRLLSDRFSAERPKGSFSTLEIQRTEQGDSAMYLCASSSRAGTGGYNEQFFGPGTRLTVL.

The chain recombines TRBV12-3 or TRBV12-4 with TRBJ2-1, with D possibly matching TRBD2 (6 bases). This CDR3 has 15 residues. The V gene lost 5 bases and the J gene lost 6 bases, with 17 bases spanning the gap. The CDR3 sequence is CASSPHGGTGNEQFF. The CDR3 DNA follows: TGTGCCAGCAGTCCCCACGGCGGGACCGGCAATGAGCAGTTCTTC.

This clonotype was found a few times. In DNA form, the CDR3 reads TGTGCCAGCAGCCAGGGGGATCAGCCCCAGCATTTT. Translation gives CASSQGDQPQHF. V and J are TRBV3-1 and TRBJ1-5, with D possibly being TRBD1 (5 bases). CDR1 is LGHDT and CDR2 is YNNKEL in the germline V gene (reference sequence). The CDR3 spans 12 residues. V dropped 3 bases and J dropped 5 bases, with 5 bases sitting between them.

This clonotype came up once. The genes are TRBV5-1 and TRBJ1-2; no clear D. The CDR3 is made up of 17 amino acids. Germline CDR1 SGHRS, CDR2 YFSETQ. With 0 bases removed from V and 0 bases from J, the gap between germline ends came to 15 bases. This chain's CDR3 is CASSLVRPVLANYGYTF. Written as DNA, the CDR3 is TGCGCCAGCAGCTTGGTTAGACCGGTCTTAGCTAACTATGGCTACACCTTC.

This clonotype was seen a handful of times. The CDR3 sequence is CASSWGLHYEQYF. In DNA form, the CDR3 reads TGTGCCAGCAGTTGGGGACTACACTACGAGCAGTACTTC. The genes are TRBV28 and TRBJ2-7, with TRBD2 matching 7 bases. CDR3 length: 13 amino acids. From germline, CDR1 is MDHEN and CDR2 SYDVKM. Trimming at V came to 4 bases and at J to 3 bases, leaving 3 bases not matched to a gene.

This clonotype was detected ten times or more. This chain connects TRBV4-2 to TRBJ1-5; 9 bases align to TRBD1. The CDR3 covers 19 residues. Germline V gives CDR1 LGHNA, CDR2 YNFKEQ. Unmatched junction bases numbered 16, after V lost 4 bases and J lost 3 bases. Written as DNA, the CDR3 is TGTGCCAGCAGCCCCCGGAGTGGGACAGGGACCCTTCTCAATCAGCCCCAGCATTTT. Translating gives CASSPRSGTGTLLNQPQHF.

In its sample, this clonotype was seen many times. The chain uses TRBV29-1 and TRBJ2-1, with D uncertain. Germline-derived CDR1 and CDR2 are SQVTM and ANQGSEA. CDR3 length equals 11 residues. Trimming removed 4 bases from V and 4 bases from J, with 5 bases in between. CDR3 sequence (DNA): TGCAGCGTTGGTTCTTACAATGAGCAGTTCTTC. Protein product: CSVGSYNEQFF.

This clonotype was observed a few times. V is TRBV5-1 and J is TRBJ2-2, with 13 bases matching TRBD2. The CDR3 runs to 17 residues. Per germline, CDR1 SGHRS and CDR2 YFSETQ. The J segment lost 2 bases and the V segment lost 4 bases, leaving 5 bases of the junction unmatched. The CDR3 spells CASSAGLAGTNTGELFF. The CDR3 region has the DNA TGCGCCAGCAGCGCGGGACTAGCGGGAACAAACACCGGGGAGCTGTTTTTT.